The next 21 T cell receptor beta chains were all read from a single sample in a study of T cells in Graves' hyperthyroidism and ophthalmopathy. There were TCR beta CDR3 regions amplified from RNA transcripts. A first-round RT-PCR of the TCR CDR3 used the HTBI primer set. TCRdb analysed the multiplex PCR reads with MiXCR anew, one entry per CDR3 protein. Counted here are 660,000 or so distinct CDR3 sequences, just under 45% occurring once; the ten biggest clones make up roughly 7.2%. The sequenced sample consisted of peripheral blood or thyroid tissue (not recorded which). Receptors were obtained from an adult man with Graves' disease, either hyperthyroidism or ophthalmopathy (not recorded which).

There are a few counts of this clonotype. The chain has TRBV7-2 and TRBJ1-3, with D hard to call. Germline-derived CDR1 and CDR2 are SGHTA and FQGNSA. The CDR3 has 15 residues. The V end was cut by 3 bases, the J end by 0 bases, with 9 bases between. CDR3 in amino acids: CASSFNGNSGNTIYF. DNA for the CDR3: TGTGCCAGCAGCTTTAACGGGAACTCTGGAAACACCATATATTTT.

Only a few counts were recorded for this clonotype. The chain combines TRBV5-1 with TRBJ2-7, with 9 bases aligning to TRBD1. The CDR3 sequence is 15 residues long. The germline V gene has CDR1 SGHRS and CDR2 YFSETQ. With V trimmed by 1 base and J by 5 bases, 7 bases remained unmatched. The CDR3 here is CASSLILGQGHEQYF. CDR3 DNA: TGCGCCAGCAGCTTGATTCTGGGACAGGGCCACGAGCAGTACTTC.

This clonotype came up a few times. The chain recombines TRBV4-1 with TRBJ1-5; 8 bases agree with TRBD1. Germline V lookup: CDR1 MGHRA, CDR2 YSYEKL. The ends lost 0 bases at V and 5 bases at J; junction bases unmatched: 3. This CDR3 has 15 amino acids. The CDR3 protein is CASSQDRGQHQPQHF. The CDR3 DNA sequence: TGCGCCAGCAGCCAAGACAGGGGGCAGCATCAGCCCCAGCATTTT.

The V and J genes are TRBV2 and TRBJ1-1; D is unresolved. Germline V lookup: CDR1 SNHLY, CDR2 FYNNEI. V was clipped by 8 bases and J by 7 bases, with 14 bases between them. The CDR3 sequence is 12 residues long. The CDR3 protein is CASGRERDEAFF. In DNA, the CDR3 is TGTGCCAGCGGTCGGGAGAGAGATGAAGCTTTCTTT. Variable domain in full (rest from reference TRBV2 and TRBJ1-1): EPEVTQTPSHQVTQMGQEVILRCVPISNHLYFYWYRQILGQKVEFLVSFYNNEISEKSEIFDDQFSVERPDGSNFTLKIRSTKLEDSAMYFCASGRERDEAFFGQGTRLTVV.

This rearrangement joins TRBV10-3 to TRBJ2-2, with unresolved D. V gave up 2 bases and J gave up 3 bases, with 10 bases separating them. From germline, CDR1 is ENHRY and CDR2 SYGVKD. The CDR3 runs to 15 residues. The CDR3 DNA is TGTGCCATCAGTGAGAAGGATACGTACACCGGGGAGCTGTTTTTT. Its protein product is CAISEKDTYTGELFF.

This chain links TRBV6-5 with TRBJ1-6, with D maybe TRBD1 (5 bases). The CDR3 is 13 amino acids. The V and J ends lost 4 bases and 10 bases respectively, with 11 bases between them. Germline CDR1 reads MNHEY; CDR2 reads SVGAGI. CDR3 residues: CASSLTGTSPLHF. DNA for the CDR3: TGTGCCAGCAGTTTAACTGGGACCTCACCCCTCCACTTT.

The chain recombines TRBV29-1 with TRBJ1-2; no clear D gene. CDR1 and CDR2 (germline): SQVTM, ANQGSEA. The CDR3 length is 12 residues. V lost 8 bases and J 2 bases, leaving 12 bases between the germline ends. Here the CDR3 reads CSSREGNYGYTF. The CDR3 nucleotides are TGCAGCAGCCGAGAGGGAAACTATGGCTACACCTTC. Using reference TRBV29-1 and TRBJ1-2 for the parts outside the CDR3, the full variable domain is SAVISQKPSRDICQRGTSLTIQCQVDSQVTMMFWYRQQPGQSLTLIATANQGSEATYESGFVIDKFPISRPNLTFSTLTVSNMSPEDSSIYLCSSREGNYGYTFGSGTRLTVV.

V is TRBV6-5 and J is TRBJ2-7, with 7 positions matching TRBD1. This CDR3 has 13 amino acids. V lost 7 bases to trimming and J lost 7 bases; unmatched junction nucleotides: 10. The germline V gene has CDR1 MNHEY and CDR2 SVGAGI. This CDR3 is CASTKETGNEQYF. CDR3 nucleotide sequence: TGTGCCAGCACCAAGGAGACAGGGAATGAGCAGTACTTC.

The gene calls are TRBV6-5 and TRBJ2-5; a weak D match, TRBD1 (5 bases). V was cut by 5 bases and J by 4 bases, with 11 bases left in between. The CDR3 spans 13 residues. From germline, CDR1 is MNHEY and CDR2 SVGAGI. CDR3 nucleotide sequence: TGTGCCAGCAGTGAAGTTGACAGAGAGACCCAGTACTTC. Encoded protein: CASSEVDRETQYF.

A few counts support this clonotype. V is TRBV2 and J is TRBJ1-1, with TRBD1 as a possible D gene (5 bases). The germline CDR1 and CDR2 sequences are SNHLY and FYNNEI. With 8 bases removed from V and 1 base from J, the gap between germline ends came to 14 bases. The CDR3 is 14 amino acids. CDR3: CASPIGTQNTEAFF. CDR3 in DNA: TGTGCCAGCCCGATCGGGACTCAGAACACTGAAGCTTTCTTT.

This clonotype was counted many times. The rearrangement joins TRBV2 to TRBJ1-5; D gene uncertain. CDR3 length: 16 amino acids. Trimming stripped 2 bases from V and 3 bases from J, with 14 bases between. From germline, CDR1 is SNHLY and CDR2 FYNNEI. The CDR3 DNA reads TGTGCCAGCAGTGAATCGACGTTCCGTTACAATCAGCCCCAGCATTTT. Protein: CASSESTFRYNQPQHF.

This chain uses TRBV20-1 with TRBJ1-5; D ambiguous. This CDR3 has 15 residues. Germline lookup yields CDR1 DFQATT and CDR2 SNEGSKA (reference sequence). The V and J ends lost 3 bases and 7 bases respectively, with 19 bases between them. As DNA, the CDR3 is TGCAGTGCTAGGGCCGACGAGGCGGGAGGGCAGCCCCAGCATTTT. It specifies CSARADEAGGQPQHF.

Only a few counts were recorded for this clonotype. The genes are TRBV29-1 and TRBJ1-2; D is unclear. CDR3 size: 14 residues. Deletions cut 0 bases from V and 8 bases from J, with 16 bases between. Germline CDR1 reads SQVTM; CDR2 reads ANQGSEA. CDR3 sequence (DNA): TGCAGCGTTGAAGATCCCCCGGTAGGCCCGGGCTACACCTTC. This encodes CSVEDPPVGPGYTF.

This sequence joins TRBV5-4 and TRBJ1-1, with D unclear. In germline, CDR1 is SGHNT, CDR2 YYREEE (reference sequence). This CDR3 contains 11 residues. V lost 1 base to trimming and J lost 7 bases, with 5 bases between them. CDR3 residues: CASSLSNEAFF. The CDR3 bases are TGTGCCAGCAGCTTGTCAAATGAAGCTTTCTTT.

This clonotype showed up many times. V usage is TRBV7-2 and J usage is TRBJ2-5; D may be TRBD2 (6 bases). Germline V gene lookup returns CDR1 SGHTA and CDR2 FQGNSA. Deletions cut 3 bases from V and 7 bases from J, with 18 bases between. The length of the CDR3 is 15 residues. The CDR3 loop reads CASSLTAGTTRTQYF. In DNA form, the CDR3 reads TGTGCCAGCAGCTTGACGGCGGGAACTACGAGGACCCAGTACTTC.

Points on this clonotype: At one end the junction does not follow the germline gene, possibly because of a read error. The chain recombines TRBV12-3 or TRBV12-4 with TRBJ2-7; TRBD2 might be the D (6 bases). CDR3 length equals 15 residues. The CDR3 DNA sequence: TGTGCCGGCAGCCCCCTCGTAGCGGTTTCCTACGAGCAGTACTTC. It yields the protein CAGSPLVAVSYEQYF.

The sample holds many counts of this clonotype. J is TRBJ1-5 and V is TRBV9; 8 positions agree with TRBD1. The germline V gene encodes CDR1 SGDLS and CDR2 YYNGEE. CDR3 length: 15 residues. V shed 3 bases, J shed 7 bases, and the junction held 9 bases outside the gene matches. This CDR3 is CASSATGGLGQPQHF. The DNA for the CDR3 is TGTGCCAGCAGCGCAACAGGGGGATTGGGGCAGCCCCAGCATTTT. Full variable domain (rest looked up from reference TRBV9 and TRBJ1-5): DSGVTQTPKHLITATGQRVTLRCSPRSGDLSVYWYQQSLDQGLQFLIQYYNGEERAKGNILERFSAQQFPDLHSELNLSSLELGDSALYFCASSATGGLGQPQHFGDGTRLSIL.

The rearrangement joins TRBV29-1 to TRBJ1-5; no reliable D call. The V gene lost 8 bases and the J gene lost 3 bases, with 11 bases spanning the gap. From germline, CDR1 is SQVTM and CDR2 ANQGSEA. The CDR3 has 12 amino acids. The CDR3 DNA reads TGCAGCCAAGCGGGTAACAATCAGCCCCAGCATTTT. This encodes CSQAGNNQPQHF. Full variable domain (outside the CDR3, taken from reference TRBV29-1 and TRBJ1-5): SAVISQKPSRDICQRGTSLTIQCQVDSQVTMMFWYRQQPGQSLTLIATANQGSEATYESGFVIDKFPISRPNLTFSTLTVSNMSPEDSSIYLCSQAGNNQPQHFGDGTRLSIL.

The chain joins TRBV7-3 to TRBJ1-2; the D is unclear. V lost 6 bases to trimming and J lost 1 base, with 18 bases between them. Germline values: CDR1 SGHTA, CDR2 FQGTGA. The CDR3 contains 16 residues. This chain's CDR3 is CASSEWLDTNNYGYTF. The CDR3 coding sequence is TGTGCCAGCAGTGAATGGTTGGATACTAATAACTATGGCTACACCTTC.

Notes on this clonotype: This could be a read error, since a much larger clone is one nucleotide away. The chain joins TRBV2 to TRBJ1-2; tentatively, D is TRBD1 (5 bases). The V and J ends lost 3 bases and 3 bases respectively, with 11 bases between them. There are 14 residues in the CDR3. CDR1 and CDR2 from the germline V gene are SNHLY and FYNNEI. The CDR3 loop is CASSDPRGDYGYTF. The CDR3 DNA reads as TGTGCCAGCAGTGATCCTCGGGGGGACTATGGCTACACCTTC.

This clonotype was observed a few times. V gene TRBV29-1 combines with J gene TRBJ1-2; D is ambiguous. The length of the CDR3 is 12 residues. V was pared by 4 bases and J by 8 bases, with 14 bases between. Germline V gene sequence: CDR1 SQVTM, CDR2 ANQGSEA. The CDR3 spells CSVVSGLGGYTF. DNA for the CDR3: TGCAGCGTTGTATCCGGGCTCGGGGGCTACACCTTC.